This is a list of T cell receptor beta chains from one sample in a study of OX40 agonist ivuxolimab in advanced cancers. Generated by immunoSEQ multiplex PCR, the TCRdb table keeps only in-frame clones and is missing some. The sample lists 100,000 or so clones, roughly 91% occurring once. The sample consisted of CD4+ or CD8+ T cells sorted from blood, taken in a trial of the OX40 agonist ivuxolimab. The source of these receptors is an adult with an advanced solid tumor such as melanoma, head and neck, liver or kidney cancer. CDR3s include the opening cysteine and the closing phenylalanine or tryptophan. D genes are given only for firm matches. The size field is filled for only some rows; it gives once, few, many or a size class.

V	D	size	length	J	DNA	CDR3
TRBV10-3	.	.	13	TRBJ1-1	TGTGCCATCAGGGCTGGGGGAGGCACTGAAGCTTTCTTT	CAIRAGGGTEAFF
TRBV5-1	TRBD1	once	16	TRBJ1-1	TGCGCCAGCAGCTTGGAGGGACAGGGGGCGAGCACTGAAGCTTTCTTT	CASSLEGQGASTEAFF
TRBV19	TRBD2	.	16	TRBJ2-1	TGTGCCAGTAGTTCACTAGCGGGGGGATCCTACAATGAGCAGTTCTTC	CASSSLAGGSYNEQFF
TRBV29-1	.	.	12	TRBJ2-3	TGCAGCGTAAGATCGGGGACAGATACGCAGTATTTT	CSVRSGTDTQYF
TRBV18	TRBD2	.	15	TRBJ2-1	TGTGCCAGCTCGCAAACTAGCGGGGGGGCGAATGAGCAGTTCTTC	CASSQTSGGANEQFF
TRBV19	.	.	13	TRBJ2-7	TGTGCCAGTAGTATCCAGGGTTATTACGAGCAGTACTTC	CASSIQGYYEQYF
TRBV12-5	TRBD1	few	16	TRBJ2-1	TGTGCTAGTGGTTCGACGACAGGGGGCCCTTTTAATGAGCAGTTCTTC	CASGSTTGGPFNEQFF
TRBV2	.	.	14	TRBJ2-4	TGTGCCAGCAGTGGAAAGATTGGTTCAAACATTCAGTACTTC	CASSGKIGSNIQYF
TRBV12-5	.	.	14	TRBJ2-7	TGTGCTAGTGGTTTAGGACTGCGCTCCTACGAGCAGTACTTC	CASGLGLRSYEQYF
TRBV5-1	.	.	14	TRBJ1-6	TGCGCCAGCAGCGGACTCGGTGTAGGGTCACCCCTCCACTTT	CASSGLGVGSPLHF
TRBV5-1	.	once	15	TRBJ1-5	TGCGCCAGCAGCTTGGACCCAGGAGGCGGTCAGCCCCAGCATTTT	CASSLDPGGGQPQHF
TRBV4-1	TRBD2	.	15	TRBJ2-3	TGCGCCAGCAGCCAAGGCCTAGCGGGCCCAGATACGCAGTATTTT	CASSQGLAGPDTQYF
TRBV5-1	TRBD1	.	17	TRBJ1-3	TGCGCCAGCAGCTTAGTTTCGGGACAGGGGGCTGGAAACACCATATATTTT	CASSLVSGQGAGNTIYF
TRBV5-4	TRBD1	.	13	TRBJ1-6	TGTGCCAGCAGCGTTACAGGGGGCCGGGCCCTCCACTTT	CASSVTGGRALHF
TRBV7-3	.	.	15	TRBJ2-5	TGTGCCAGCAGCTTAACGGGGGCCATCGAAGAGACCCAGTACTTC	CASSLTGAIEETQYF
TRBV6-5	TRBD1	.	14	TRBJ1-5	TGTGCCAGCAGTTTTGGACAGGGGAGTCAGCCCCAGCATTTT	CASSFGQGSQPQHF
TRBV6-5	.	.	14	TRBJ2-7	TGTGCCAGCAGTTACTCGGGGCGCCGTCGGGAGCAGTACTTC	CASSYSGRRREQYF
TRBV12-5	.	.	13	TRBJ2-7	TGTGCTAGTGGTTTGGGAGCTAGCAGCGAGCAGTACTTC	CASGLGASSEQYF
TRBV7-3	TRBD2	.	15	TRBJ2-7	TGTGCCAGCAGAGGACTAGCGGGAAGCTCCTACGAGCAGTACTTC	CASRGLAGSSYEQYF
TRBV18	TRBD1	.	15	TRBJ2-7	TGTGCCAGCTCGTCCTCCCGGGACAGGGACTACGAGCAGTACTTC	CASSSSRDRDYEQYF
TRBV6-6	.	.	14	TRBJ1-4	TGTGCCAGCAGTTACGCACAGGAGAATGAAAAACTGTTTTTT	CASSYAQENEKLFF
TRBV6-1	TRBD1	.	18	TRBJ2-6	TGTGCCAGCAGTGGAACCCGGGACAGGGACTCTGGGGCCAACGTCCTGACTTTC	CASSGTRDRDSGANVLTF
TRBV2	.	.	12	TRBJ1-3	TGTGCCAGCAGTTGGGGGACGGGACCGATTAATTTT	CASSWGTGPINF
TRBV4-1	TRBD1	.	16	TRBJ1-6	TGCGCCAGCAGCCAAGGGACAGGGATATATAATTCACCCCTCCACTTT	CASSQGTGIYNSPLHF
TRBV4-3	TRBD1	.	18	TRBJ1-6	TGCGCCAGCAGCCAAGATCTGGCGGGACAGCTGAATAATTCACCCCTCCACTTT	CASSQDLAGQLNNSPLHF
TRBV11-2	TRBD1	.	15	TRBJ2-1	TGTGCCAGCAGCGCGGACAGGGGGAAACTCGATGAGCAGTTCTTC	CASSADRGKLDEQFF
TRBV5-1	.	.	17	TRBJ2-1	TGCGCCAGCAGCTTCCCCCGACAGGCACCCCCCTACAATGAGCAGTTCTTC	CASSFPRQAPPYNEQFF
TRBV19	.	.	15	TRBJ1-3	TGTGCCAGTACTTACACAGGCTTTTCTGGAAACACCATATATTTT	CASTYTGFSGNTIYF
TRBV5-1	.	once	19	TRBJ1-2	TGCGCCAGCAGCTTGTCTCTTCCCCTCCCCCTTCAAGCGAACTATGGCTACACCTTC	CASSLSLPLPLQANYGYTF
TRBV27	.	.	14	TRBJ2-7	TGTGCCAGCAGTTCGGGCAGAAGCTCCTACGAGCAGTACTTC	CASSSGRSSYEQYF
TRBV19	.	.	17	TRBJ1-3	TGTGCCAGTAGTATAACTTCTCGGGCCCTCTCTGGAAACACCATATATTTT	CASSITSRALSGNTIYF
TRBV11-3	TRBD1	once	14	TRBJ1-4	TGTGCCAGCAGCAAGACAGGGGTAGATGAAAAACTGTTTTTT	CASSKTGVDEKLFF
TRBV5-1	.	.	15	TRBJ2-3	TGCGCCAGCAGCTTGGGGACGGGCGAGTCCGCTACGCAGTATTTT	CASSLGTGESATQYF
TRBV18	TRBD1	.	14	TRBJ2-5	TGTGCCAGCTCACCAGGGACAGGGCAAGAGACCCAGTACTTC	CASSPGTGQETQYF
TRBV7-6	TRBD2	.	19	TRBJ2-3	TGTGCCAGCAGCCCCCAAGCGGGGGGGGGCCCCCCCGCAGGAGGTACGCAGTATTTT	CASSPQAGGGPPAGGTQYF
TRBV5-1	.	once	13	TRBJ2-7	TGCGCCAGCAGCTTGGCCTTAGGAACCGAGCAGTACTTC	CASSLALGTEQYF
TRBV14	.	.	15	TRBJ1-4	TGTGCCAGCAGCCGCCGACAGGTGAGGGGTGAAAAACTGTTTTTT	CASSRRQVRGEKLFF
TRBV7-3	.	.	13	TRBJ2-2	TGTGCCAGCAGCTTAACGACCACCGGGGAGCTGTTTTTT	CASSLTTTGELFF
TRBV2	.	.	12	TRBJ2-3	TGTGCCAGCAGAACAGGGTCAGATACGCAGTATTTT	CASRTGSDTQYF
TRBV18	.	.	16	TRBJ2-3	TGTGCCAGCTCACCACGCGTTGCGGCACTCACAGATACGCAGTATTTT	CASSPRVAALTDTQYF
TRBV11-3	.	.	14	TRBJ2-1	TGTGCCAGCAGCTTAGGGCGGGTCTACAATGAGCAGTTCTTC	CASSLGRVYNEQFF
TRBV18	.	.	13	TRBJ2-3	TGTGCCAGCTCACCGGGGGATCTGGATACGCAGTATTTT	CASSPGDLDTQYF
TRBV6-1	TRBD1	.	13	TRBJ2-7	TGTGCCAGCAGGATGACAGGGTACTACGAGCAGTACTTC	CASRMTGYYEQYF
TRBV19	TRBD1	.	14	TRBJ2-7	TGTGCCAGTAGTAGCGCGGGACAGGTCTACGAGCAGTACTTC	CASSSAGQVYEQYF
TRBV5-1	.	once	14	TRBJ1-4	TGCGCCAGCAGCTTTAAGGGGGATAATGAAAAACTGTTTTTT	CASSFKGDNEKLFF
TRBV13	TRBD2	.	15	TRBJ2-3	TGTGCCAGCAGCCCGGGACTAGCGGGGGCTAGAGGGCTGTATTTT	CASSPGLAGARGLYF
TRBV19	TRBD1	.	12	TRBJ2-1	TGTGCCAGCGAGACAGGGTTCGGTGAGCAGTTCTTC	CASETGFGEQFF
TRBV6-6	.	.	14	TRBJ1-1	TGTGCCAGCAGTTACTCAGGAGAGAACACTGAAGCTTTCTTT	CASSYSGENTEAFF
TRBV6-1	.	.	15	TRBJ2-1	TGTGCCAGCAGTGAACAGAGCCTCGTGTCCGGTGAGCAGTTCTTC	CASSEQSLVSGEQFF